One sample yielded the 22 T cell receptor beta chains listed below, sequenced in a study of radiation and T cells in renal cell carcinoma. Generated by immunoSEQ multiplex PCR, the TCRdb table keeps only in-frame clones and is missing some. The sample has around 16,000 clones; 50% to 60% are singletons. Indicated treatment: treatment-naive control, cytoreductive nephrectomy. The sequences come from tumor tissue, collected from a patient whose treatment was nephrectomy without radiotherapy. The receptor set was obtained from a man between 50 and 59 years old with renal cell carcinoma.

V usage is TRBV5-4 and J usage is TRBJ2-2; 10 nucleotides match TRBD1. V shed 5 bases and J 7 bases; nucleotides not matched to a gene: 8. Germline V gives CDR1 SGHNT, CDR2 YYREEE (reference sequence). The CDR3 extends over 15 amino acids. The CDR3 DNA reads as TGTGCCAGCAGGGGTGGACAGGGGGGGAGCGGGGAGCTGTTTTTT. Encoded protein: CASRGGQGGSGELFF. Full variable domain (remainder filled in from reference TRBV5-4 and TRBJ2-2): ETGVTQSPTHLIKTRGQQVTLRCSSQSGHNTVSWYQQALGQGPQFIFQYYREEENGRGNFPPRFSGLQFPNYSSELNVNALELDDSALYLCASRGGQGGSGELFFGEGSRLTVL.

This clone came up once. The chain uses TRBV30 and TRBJ2-7, with TRBD2 matching 11 bases. V gave up 3 bases and J gave up 4 bases; unmatched junction bases: 5. The CDR3 is 14 amino acids. Germline V gene data show CDR1 as GTSNPN and CDR2 as SVGIG (reference sequence). CDR3 sequence reads: CAWRLAGDIYEQYF. CDR3 nucleotide sequence: TGTGCCTGGAGACTAGCGGGAGATATATACGAGCAGTACTTC.

The chain has TRBV7-6 and TRBJ2-7; D call uncertain. This CDR3 is built from 12 residues. Trimming pared 1 base from V and 5 bases from J, leaving 6 bases between. The germline gives CDR1 SGHVS, CDR2 FNYEAQ. The CDR3 bases are TGTGCCAGCAGCTTAGTCGGAGACGAGCAGTACTTC. It codes for CASSLVGDEQYF.

The chain employs TRBV5-1 and TRBJ2-7, with TRBD1 identical over 8 bases. The CDR3 is made up of 16 amino acids. After removal of 0 bases from V and 5 bases from J, the junction contained 10 bases not matched to a gene. Per germline, CDR1 SGHRS and CDR2 YFSETQ. This CDR3 reads CASSLGGSGGLNEQYF. The CDR3 bases are TGCGCCAGCAGCTTGGGAGGTTCAGGGGGCCTGAACGAGCAGTACTTC.

The V gene is TRBV19, the J gene TRBJ2-1, with TRBD2 matching over 8 bases. CDR1 LNHDA and CDR2 SQIVND come from the germline V gene (reference sequence). The J segment lost 0 bases and the V segment lost 3 bases, leaving 10 bases of the junction unmatched. There are 18 residues in the CDR3. CDR3 in amino acids: CASSIWGGSGSSYNEQFF. The CDR3 nucleotides read TGTGCCAGTAGTATTTGGGGGGGAAGCGGGAGCTCCTACAATGAGCAGTTCTTC.

The gene calls are TRBV9 and TRBJ2-1; D gene ambiguous. Germline CDR1 reads SGDLS; CDR2 reads YYNGEE. The CDR3 spans 15 residues. The V gene lost 0 bases and the J gene lost 2 bases, with 9 bases spanning the gap. This chain's CDR3 is CASSVDSGTYNEQFF. The DNA of the CDR3 is TGTGCCAGCAGCGTAGATTCAGGAACCTACAATGAGCAGTTCTTC.

This rearrangement joins TRBV5-1 to TRBJ2-1, with 7 bases matching TRBD2. The ends lost 3 bases at V and 0 bases at J; junction bases unmatched: 6. This CDR3 comprises 16 residues. CDR1 is SGHRS, CDR2 YFSETQ, per germline. The CDR3 loop is CASSSKAGSSYNEQFF. CDR3 sequence (DNA): TGCGCCAGCAGCTCTAAAGCGGGAAGCTCCTACAATGAGCAGTTCTTC.

This rearrangement joins TRBV11-2 to TRBJ2-1; 13 bases agree with TRBD2. Germline CDR1 SGHAT, CDR2 FQNNGV. The CDR3 runs 16 residues. V was clipped by 5 bases and J by 8 bases; unmatched bases: 9. CDR3 sequence: CASSAKLAGGPDEQFF. The DNA of the CDR3 is TGTGCCAGCAGCGCGAAACTAGCGGGAGGGCCCGATGAGCAGTTCTTC.

The V and J genes are TRBV19 and TRBJ2-7, with 11 bases lining up with TRBD1. The CDR3 spans 13 residues. With V trimmed by 6 bases and J by 5 bases, 3 bases remained unmatched. Looked up from germline, CDR1 is LNHDA and CDR2 is SQIVND (reference sequence). The CDR3 sequence is CASRRTGGDEQYF. The CDR3 DNA is TGTGCCAGTAGAAGGACAGGGGGCGACGAGCAGTACTTC.

The chain combines TRBV21-1 with TRBJ2-7; TRBD2, as called in the table, went unchecked against the DNA. TRBV21-1 is an annotated pseudogene. The CDR3 totals 17 residues. Here the CDR3 reads CASSDWKTGGSSYEQYF. The CDR3, as DNA: TGTGCCAGCAGCGACTGGAAGACGGGGGGGAGCTCCTACGAGCAGTACTTC.

This clone came up a few times. This sequence joins TRBV9 and TRBJ1-2; weak D call: TRBD1 (6 bases). The length of the CDR3 is 13 residues. Trimming pared 0 bases from V and 3 bases from J, leaving 6 bases between. Looked up from germline, CDR1 is SGDLS and CDR2 is YYNGEE. CDR3 loop: CASSVGTDYGYTF. CDR3 DNA sequence: TGTGCCAGCAGCGTAGGGACAGACTATGGCTACACCTTC.

Within the sample, this clone is medium-sized. V usage is TRBV6-1 and J usage is TRBJ2-7; 11 bases line up with TRBD1. The CDR3 length is 15 residues. After removal of 10 bases from V and 6 bases from J, the junction contained 14 bases not matched to a gene. Germline V gene lookup returns CDR1 MNHNS and CDR2 SASEGT. DNA for the CDR3: TGTGCCATCGACATTTACCCAGGGACAGGGGGCGAGCAGTACTTC. Amino acid sequence: CAIDIYPGTGGEQYF.

This clone was picked up a small number of times. The chain recombines TRBV10-2 with TRBJ2-7; TRBD1 matches at 8 bases. J lost 2 bases, V lost 6 bases, and 6 bases had no gene match. The CDR3 contains 14 residues. Germline CDR1 is WSHSY and CDR2 is SAAADI. The CDR3 region has the DNA TGCGCCAGCAGCATTCCGGGACAGGCCTACGAGCAGTACTTC. This sequence encodes CASSIPGQAYEQYF.

V usage is TRBV2 and J usage is TRBJ2-1, with D possibly matching TRBD2 (6 bases). The germline V gene has CDR1 SNHLY and CDR2 FYNNEI. The germline V and J ends were trimmed by 1 base and 12 bases, with 13 bases remaining between them. The CDR3 runs to 13 residues. The CDR3: CASSEGDLGGQFF. CDR3 in DNA: TGTGCCAGCAGTGAAGGAGACCTGGGGGGGCAGTTCTTC. Full variable domain (missing parts from reference TRBV2 and TRBJ2-1): EPEVTQTPSHQVTQMGQEVILRCVPISNHLYFYWYRQILGQKVEFLVSFYNNEISEKSEIFDDQFSVERPDGSNFTLKIRSTKLEDSAMYFCASSEGDLGGQFFGPGTRLTVL.

This chain connects TRBV9 to TRBJ2-7; 7 bases map to TRBD2. CDR3 length: 14 residues. CDR1 and CDR2 from the germline V gene are SGDLS and YYNGEE. V was pared by 0 bases and J by 3 bases, with 3 bases of the junction left unmatched. CDR3 amino acids: CASSVGGSGYEQYF. CDR3 nucleotides: TGTGCCAGCAGCGTAGGCGGGAGTGGCTACGAGCAGTACTTC.

V usage is TRBV19 and J usage is TRBJ1-2; maybe TRBD1 (5 bases). The CDR3 runs to 14 residues. The V and J ends lost 1 base and 5 bases respectively, with 11 bases between them. Germline values: CDR1 LNHDA, CDR2 SQIVND (reference sequence). The CDR3 loop is CASSIVWGEYGYTF. The CDR3 DNA follows: TGTGCCAGTAGTATAGTATGGGGCGAGTATGGCTACACCTTC.

The CDR3 nucleotides are TGTGCCAGCAGCCAAGGTTCTAGCGGATACAATGAGCAGTTCTTC. This codes for CASSQGSSGYNEQFF. This chain connects TRBV14 to TRBJ2-1, with 7 bases aligning to TRBD2. The V segment lost 1 base and the J segment 4 bases; nucleotides outside the gene matches: 4. The CDR3 length is 15 residues. Germline V lookup: CDR1 SGHDN, CDR2 FVKESK.

This rearrangement joins TRBV5-1 to TRBJ1-1, with D unclear. In germline, CDR1 is SGHRS, CDR2 YFSETQ. This CDR3 is built from 14 residues. Trimming stripped 4 bases from V and 0 bases from J, with 10 bases between. The CDR3 spells CASSHGSMNTEAFF. CDR3 coding DNA: TGCGCCAGCAGCCACGGTAGCATGAACACTGAAGCTTTCTTT.

The chain joins TRBV14 to TRBJ2-1; D is perhaps TRBD1 (5 bases). Trimming removed 4 bases from V and 5 bases from J, with 21 bases in between. This CDR3 has 17 amino acids. Germline loops: CDR1 SGHDN, CDR2 FVKESK. The CDR3, as DNA: TGTGCCAGCAGCCCCTTAACAGCAGGGCTCACACACAATGAGCAGTTCTTC. Protein sequence: CASSPLTAGLTHNEQFF.

The gene calls are TRBV29-1 and TRBJ2-2; no firm D call. The CDR3 totals 17 residues. Germline values: CDR1 SQVTM, CDR2 ANQGSEA. The V gene lost 7 bases and the J gene lost 1 base, with 22 bases spanning the gap. In DNA form, the CDR3 reads TGCAGCGCTACCGTCGCTCTCAGGAGTCGGAACACCGGGGAGCTGTTTTTT. Protein: CSATVALRSRNTGELFF.

This clone was recorded only once. J is TRBJ1-4 and V is TRBV13; 7 bases line up with TRBD1. The CDR3 runs to 17 residues. J lost 0 bases, V lost 4 bases, and 8 bases had no gene match. The V gene's germline CDR1 is PRHDT and CDR2 FYEKMQ (reference sequence). CDR3 protein: CASSSKGQVPTNEKLFF. The CDR3 DNA is TGTGCCAGCAGCTCGAAAGGACAGGTGCCAACTAATGAAAAACTGTTTTTT.

J is TRBJ2-7 and V is TRBV18; maybe TRBD1 (6 bases). The ends were cut back, 3 bases at V and 5 bases at J, with 11 bases in the middle. This CDR3 region has 13 residues. Germline values: CDR1 KGHSH, CDR2 LQKENI. This CDR3 reads CASSPQQGHEQYF. CDR3 bases: TGTGCCAGCTCACCGCAACAGGGCCACGAGCAGTACTTC. The variable domain in full, with the rest retrieved from reference TRBV18 and TRBJ2-7, is NAGVMQNPRHLVRRRGQEARLRCSPMKGHSHVYWYRQLPEEGLKFMVYLQKENIIDESGMPKERFSAEFPKEGPSILRIQQVVRGDSAAYFCASSPQQGHEQYFGPGTRLTVT.